The clone carrying this TCR beta chain was detected ten times or more. What it recognizes is unknown. These data come from a study of T cells after yellow fever vaccination. Whole-study results and caveats: A limited proportion of clonotypes was detected within both the CD4 and CD8 compartments. Subsequent booster samples again held most clones from primary vaccination (more than 95% CD4, roughly 90% CD8).

Researchers made TCR cDNA using 5'RACE template switching, and this step added a universal primer site and UMIs. TCRdb analysed the 5' RACE reads with MiXCR anew, one entry per CDR3 protein. The sample gives roughly 330,000 distinct CDR3 sequences, about 4% of which show up once; 24% is in the top ten. J gave up 4 bases and V 2 bases, and 11 bases lay outside the gene matches. Germline CDR1 and CDR2: MDHEN and SYDVKM. The CDR3 sequence is 17 residues long. The TCR comes from a man younger than 30 who received the YFV17D yellow fever vaccine. The chain is built from TRBV28 and TRBJ2-5; 9 bases line up with TRBD1. The specimen comprised PBMCs, sampled 5 days after the yellow fever booster vaccination. CDR3: CASSLPSGTGLGETQYF. Here the CDR3 DNA reads TGTGCCAGCAGTTTACCCTCCGGGACAGGGTTGGGAGAGACCCAGTACTTC.